One and the same sample provided the 7 T cell receptor beta chains below, sequenced in a study of blood T cell repertoires in COVID-19. Assay: immunoSEQ multiplex PCR; the TCRdb copy retains only in-frame clones and omits some. The sample holds over 80,000 clones, 90% seen once. Input material: peripheral blood. These receptors all come from a man in his fifties or sixties with acute or convalescent COVID-19.

In its sample, this clone was seen once. The chain links TRBV5-1 to TRBJ2-2, with a tentative D call TRBD2 (5 bases). CDR3 length: 15 residues. In germline, CDR1 is SGHRS, CDR2 YFSETQ. Trimming stripped 1 base from V and 4 bases from J, with 11 bases between. CDR3 coding DNA: TGCGCCAGCAGCTTGCTACGGGGTAGCACCGGGGAGCTGTTTTTT. Residues: CASSLLRGSTGELFF.

The rearrangement uses TRBV7-2 and TRBJ1-2; 9 bases fit TRBD1. This CDR3 contains 18 residues. J was trimmed by 0 bases and V by 0 bases; bases with no gene match: 8. Germline V gene data show CDR1 as SGHTA and CDR2 as FQGNSA. The CDR3 nucleotides read TGTGCCAGCAGCTTAGCGCTTCCACAGGGGGCTTCTAACTATGGCTACACCTTC. The encoded protein is CASSLALPQGASNYGYTF.

The chain recombines TRBV5-6 with TRBJ2-2; no reliable D call. V lost 4 bases, J lost 5 bases, and 12 bases lay in between. Germline V gene lookup returns CDR1 SGHDT and CDR2 YYEEEE. CDR3 length: 14 amino acids. The CDR3 nucleotides read TGTGCCAGCAGCCTGGGTTTTTCAACCGGGGAGCTGTTTTTT. This translates into CASSLGFSTGELFF.

The chain joins TRBV11-2 to TRBJ2-2, with D perhaps TRBD2 (5 bases). This CDR3 has 15 amino acids. With 1 base removed from V and 5 bases from J, the gap between germline ends came to 11 bases. Germline V CDR1 and CDR2: SGHAT, FQNNGV. CDR3 amino acids: CASSLAPGTTGELFF. The CDR3 nucleotides read TGTGCCAGCAGCTTAGCCCCGGGAACTACCGGGGAGCTGTTTTTT.

The V gene is TRBV10-3, the J gene TRBJ2-5, with D possibly TRBD1 on 5 matching bases. The germline CDR1 and CDR2 sequences are ENHRY and SYGVKD. The CDR3 spans 15 residues. Trimming stripped 3 bases from V and 5 bases from J, with 16 bases between. This CDR3 is CAISELQDKKETQYF. The DNA for the CDR3 is TGTGCCATCAGTGAACTTCAGGACAAGAAGGAGACCCAGTACTTC.

The count of this clone is one. V and J are TRBV4-2 and TRBJ1-2, with 7 bases aligning to TRBD1. The CDR3 loop spans 14 amino acids. V lost 2 bases, J lost 6 bases, and 6 bases stayed unmatched. Germline loops: CDR1 LGHNA, CDR2 YNFKEQ. The CDR3 reads CASSQRFQGDGYTF. The CDR3 coding sequence is TGTGCCAGCAGCCAACGCTTTCAGGGGGATGGCTACACCTTC.

The chain employs TRBV7-9 and TRBJ2-1; D is perhaps TRBD1 (6 bases). The V gene's germline CDR1 is SEHNR and CDR2 FQNEAQ (reference sequence). Trimming removed 4 bases at V and 1 base at J, with 14 bases between. The CDR3 is 16 residues long. CDR3 loop: CASSSTWDISYNEQFF. The CDR3 DNA reads TGTGCCAGCAGCTCCACTTGGGACATATCCTACAATGAGCAGTTCTTC.